Listed below are T cell receptor beta chains from one sample, sequenced in a study of CD8 T cells in Susac syndrome. Via MiXCR, TCRdb re-called the immunoSEQ multiplex PCR reads, giving one row per CDR3 protein. Found here are 180,000 or so distinct CDR3 sequences, 90% to 95% of them singletons; the top ten hold roughly 0.13%. Sequencing was carried out using CD4+ T cells from PBMCs. The receptor source for this set is a human donor in good health. CDR3s include the opening cysteine and the closing phenylalanine or tryptophan. The D gene is left open where the match is weak. Where a row states a size, it is once, few, many or the class of an expanded clone; other rows omit it.

d_call j_call clone_size v_call cdr3_nt cdr3_aa
- TRBJ1-2 - TRBV4-2 TGTGCCAGCAGCCAAGATCGAAGTGATTATGGCTACACCTTC CASSQDRSDYGYTF
- TRBJ1-1 once TRBV4-2 TGTGCCAGCAGCCACCCGTTGGGTACTGAAGCTTTCTTT CASSHPLGTEAFF
TRBD2 TRBJ2-1 - TRBV20-1 TGCAGTGCTCCCGGACTAGCGGGGGGAAGAGAGCAGTTCTTC CSAPGLAGGREQFF
- TRBJ1-4 - TRBV20-1 TGCAGCGCCAGACAGAAAACTAATGAAAAACTGTTTTTT CSARQKTNEKLFF
- TRBJ2-5 - TRBV7-9 TGTGCCAGCAGCTCCCCTAGTGAGACCCAGTACTTC CASSSPSETQYF
- TRBJ2-3 - TRBV29-1 TGCAGCGTTGACTCGGCGGGCACAGATACGCAGTATTTT CSVDSAGTDTQYF
TRBD1 TRBJ2-3 - TRBV29-1 TGCAGCGTTGAAATACAGGGGGTAGATACGCAGTATTTT CSVEIQGVDTQYF
- TRBJ2-7 - TRBV6-5 TGTGCCAGCAGTCGTACCGGCGGGACAGAATACGAGCAGTACTTC CASSRTGGTEYEQYF
TRBD1 TRBJ2-7 - TRBV7-9 TGTGCCAGCAGCCAGGGGGACGAGCAGTACTTC CASSQGDEQYF
TRBD1 TRBJ1-5 - TRBV29-1 TGCAGCGTTGGACAGGGGGTTGACAATCAGCCCCAGCATTTT CSVGQGVDNQPQHF
TRBD1 TRBJ2-3 - TRBV9 TGTGCCAGCAGCACGACAGGGGGAATCACAGATACGCAGTATTTT CASSTTGGITDTQYF
- TRBJ1-1 - TRBV4-3 TGCGCCAGCAGCCAGGCAGACAGGAACACTGAAGCTTTCTTT CASSQADRNTEAFF
- TRBJ2-7 - TRBV20-1 TGCAGTGCCGGGTCCTACGAGCAGTACTTC CSAGSYEQYF
- TRBJ1-5 - TRBV6-6 TGTGCCAGCAACCAGGGCGCGCAACCCCAGCATTTT CASNQGAQPQHF
TRBD1 TRBJ1-1 - TRBV10-3 TGTGCCATCACTATGGACAGGGTGGGCGCTGAAGCTTTCTTT CAITMDRVGAEAFF
- TRBJ1-2 - TRBV7-9 TGTGCCAGCAGCTCCGACATGGCCTATGGCTACACCTTC CASSSDMAYGYTF
TRBD2 TRBJ2-5 - TRBV7-3 TGTGCCAGCAGCCGCGGGGAGGGAGAGACCCAGTACTTC CASSRGEGETQYF
- TRBJ2-7 - TRBV6-2/TRBV6-3 TGTGCCAGCAGTTCCCCCTTCTCAGGGAGCTCCTACGAGCAGTACTTC CASSSPFSGSSYEQYF
- TRBJ1-1 - TRBV7-9 TGTGCCAGCAGCCCAAACCCAAATCGGAACACTGAAGCTTTCTTT CASSPNPNRNTEAFF
- TRBJ2-3 - TRBV3-1 TGTGCCAGCAGCCGCGGTCCTAGCACAGATACGCAGTATTTT CASSRGPSTDTQYF
- TRBJ2-5 - TRBV7-9 TGTGCCAGCAGCATTACAGGGTCCGAGACCCAGTACTTC CASSITGSETQYF
- TRBJ2-7 - TRBV14 TGTGCCAGCAGCCAAGAGAGGGGACCCTACGAGCAGTACTTC CASSQERGPYEQYF
- TRBJ2-5 - TRBV7-8 TGTGCCATCCTGGCCGACGGAGAGACCCAGTACTTC CAILADGETQYF
TRBD2 TRBJ2-7 - TRBV20-1 TGCAGTGCTCCAGGCACGGGGGGAATGGGATACGAGCAGTACTTC CSAPGTGGMGYEQYF
TRBD1 TRBJ1-2 - TRBV19 TGTGCCAGCGGGACAGGGGCGATTAACTATGGCTACACCTTC CASGTGAINYGYTF
- TRBJ2-7 - TRBV12-3/TRBV12-4 TGTGCCAGCAGTGTTTACGAGCAGTACTTC CASSVYEQYF
- TRBJ1-2 - TRBV6-5 TGTGCCAGCAGTTACATCCACGGGCACCTCTATGGCTACACCTTC CASSYIHGHLYGYTF
- TRBJ2-5 - TRBV20-1 TGCAGTGCTAGATCCTTTCAAGAGACCCAGTACTTC CSARSFQETQYF
TRBD2 TRBJ2-3 - TRBV27 TGTGCCAGCAGTTTATACGGGGGGTACGTGGTAGATACGCAGTATTTT CASSLYGGYVVDTQYF
- TRBJ1-4 - TRBV19 TGTGCCAGTAGTATAGCACGGCCGCGAGCGGAAAAACTGTTTTTT CASSIARPRAEKLFF
- TRBJ1-4 - TRBV29-1 TGCAGCGTAGATCAGGGGTCGGAAGAAAAACTGTTTTTT CSVDQGSEEKLFF
- TRBJ2-1 - TRBV30 TGTGCCTGGAGGCTCAATGAGCAGTTCTTC CAWRLNEQFF
- TRBJ2-7 few TRBV7-8 TGTGCCAGCAGCTTAGGAGTGGGCGAGCAGTACTTC CASSLGVGEQYF
TRBD1 TRBJ1-2 - TRBV6-5 TGTGCCAGCAGTCCGCGGACAGGTCCTAACTATGGCTACACCTTC CASSPRTGPNYGYTF
- TRBJ1-1 once TRBV7-9 TGTGCCAGCAGCTTAGCAGGGGTGACTGAAGCTTTCTTT CASSLAGVTEAFF
TRBD1 TRBJ1-2 - TRBV5-1 TGCGCCAGCAGCTTCGGACAGGGGGCGCGTGGGGATGGCTACACCTTC CASSFGQGARGDGYTF
- TRBJ1-3 - TRBV29-1 TGCAGCGTTGTGAGCTCTGGAAACACCATATATTTT CSVVSSGNTIYF
- TRBJ1-6 - TRBV29-1 TGCAGCATGGGACCCGGGAATTCACCCCTCCACTTT CSMGPGNSPLHF